Listed here is a single TCR beta chain. Antigen: not known. The data were obtained in a study of T cell repertoires in aging, cancer and after chemotherapy. Study background: Roughly 8.8 million TCR reads made up the full dataset.

Findings and caveats of the study: Healthy donors lost TCR diversity with age mainly through richness, cancer patients through richness and evenness. The repertoire data cannot show anything about immunological memory following chemotherapy. Rebound thymic output was suggested by rising median generation probability during chemotherapy in each cancer cohort.

The germline V and J ends were trimmed by 3 bases and 2 bases, with 17 bases remaining between them. The CDR3 sequence is 16 residues long. Germline CDR1 reads LNHDA; CDR2 reads SQIVND (reference sequence). Amplification of TCR beta used genomic DNA extracted from peripheral blood. Multiplex touch-down PCR with TRB-A/B primers amplified rearranged V-D-J TRB sequences. TCRdb redid the calling of the multiplex PCR reads with MiXCR, one entry per CDR3 protein. Of over 8,500 distinct CDR3 sequences in the sample, approximately 25% were seen once. This TCR was recovered from a human donor in good health. This chain links TRBV19 with TRBJ2-7; unclear D gene. Specimen: blood. The CDR3 coding sequence is TGTGCCAGTAGTATTAGTAGTAGACGACGGACCTACGAGCAGTACTTC. This translates into CASSISSRRRTYEQYF.